This TCR beta chain is from a study of blood T cell repertoires in COVID-19. As for the study in general: Acute and convalescent COVID-19 specimens originated in the United States, Italy and Spain.

The table lists this clone with a few counts. In the original analysis: Quantification of nucleated cells was approximated via reference gene primer amplification. Clones were read by immunoSEQ multiplex PCR, and TCRdb kept only the in-frame ones, dropping some. V, J and clone size derive from that table, while D and trimming were established from the DNA sequence. Of roughly 120,000 clones in the sample, 70% to 90% were seen once. This clonotype was sampled from a woman aged 50 to 60 with active or convalescent COVID-19. The sequenced material came from peripheral blood.

CDR3 nucleotide sequence: TGTGCCAGTCGAGGACAGGGGAACCTGAACACTGAAGCTTTCTTT. As protein: CASRGQGNLNTEAFF. The chain joins TRBV27 to TRBJ1-1; 9 bases map to TRBD1. The CDR3 sequence is 15 residues long. With V trimmed by 9 bases and J by 0 bases, 8 bases remained unmatched. Germline V CDR1 and CDR2: MNHEY, SMNVEV (reference sequence).